These T cell receptor beta chains were read from a single sample in a study of blood T cells in healthy people across ages. One entry per CDR3 protein results from TCRdb running MiXCR on the 5' RACE reads. Seen here are about 770,000 distinct CDR3 sequences, 40% to 50% observed once, and the top ten hold approximately 19%. Sample: blood. The source of these receptors is a man in his sixties in good health. The CDR3 runs from the conserved cysteine through the conserved F or W. D genes are given only for firm matches. Expanded clones are given a class, and other clones once, few, many or no size at all.

d_call: .
v_call: TRBV2
j_call: TRBJ2-3
clone_size: few
cdr3_nt: TGTGCCAGCAGTGGTGGGACCGGGGATGCGCAGTATTTT
cdr3_aa: CASSGGTGDAQYF

d_call: TRBD2
v_call: TRBV9
j_call: TRBJ2-7
clone_size: .
cdr3_nt: TGTGCCAGCAGCCCAACGAGGCTAGCGGCCTACGAGCAGTACTTC
cdr3_aa: CASSPTRLAAYEQYF

d_call: TRBD2
v_call: TRBV20-1
j_call: TRBJ2-7
clone_size: .
cdr3_nt: TGCAGTGCTAGAGAACTAGCGGGGGGGCGCGAGCAGTACTTC
cdr3_aa: CSARELAGGREQYF

d_call: .
v_call: TRBV10-2
j_call: TRBJ1-2
clone_size: .
cdr3_nt: TGCGCCAGCAGTGAGCGAGGCGAGGGCGGCTATAGCTACACCTTC
cdr3_aa: CASSERGEGGYSYTF

d_call: .
v_call: TRBV29-1
j_call: TRBJ1-1
clone_size: .
cdr3_nt: TGCAGCGGTTTTGGGGGGAGCACTGAAGCTTTCTTT
cdr3_aa: CSGFGGSTEAFF

d_call: .
v_call: TRBV28
j_call: TRBJ2-7
clone_size: many
cdr3_nt: TGTGCCAGCAGAAACCAGGGTGGGGGTTTTTACGAGCAGTACTTC
cdr3_aa: CASRNQGGGFYEQYF

d_call: .
v_call: TRBV7-9
j_call: TRBJ1-5
clone_size: .
cdr3_nt: TGTGCCAGCAGCGCAGAGGGTATGTTTCAGCCCCAGCATTTT
cdr3_aa: CASSAEGMFQPQHF

d_call: .
v_call: TRBV7-2
j_call: TRBJ2-3
clone_size: once
cdr3_nt: TGTGCCAGCAGCATCCGAATTACCACAGATACGCAGTATTTT
cdr3_aa: CASSIRITTDTQYF

d_call: .
v_call: TRBV11-3
j_call: TRBJ2-4
clone_size: .
cdr3_nt: TGTGCCAGCAGCTTCCCGACGTCGGCAATAACCGGCCCAGCCAGTATTGACATTCAGTACTTC
cdr3_aa: CASSFPTSAITGPASIDIQYF

d_call: TRBD1
v_call: TRBV10-2
j_call: TRBJ1-5
clone_size: .
cdr3_nt: TGCGCCAGCAGTGAGACAGGGGGCATTCAGCCCCAGCATTTT
cdr3_aa: CASSETGGIQPQHF

d_call: .
v_call: TRBV20-1
j_call: TRBJ2-1
clone_size: few
cdr3_nt: TGCAGTGCTAGAGATACAGGAGGGGTCCTTTATTACAATGAGCAGTTCTTC
cdr3_aa: CSARDTGGVLYYNEQFF

d_call: .
v_call: TRBV11-2
j_call: TRBJ2-4
clone_size: .
cdr3_nt: TGTGCCAGCAGCTCCCGTCTCTCCAGGTACAAGCAGTACTTC
cdr3_aa: CASSSRLSRYKQYF

d_call: .
v_call: TRBV4-3
j_call: TRBJ2-3
clone_size: few
cdr3_nt: TGCGCCAGCAGCCAAGATTTGAGGGATACAAGAGATACGCAGTATTTT
cdr3_aa: CASSQDLRDTRDTQYF

d_call: TRBD2
v_call: TRBV5-1
j_call: TRBJ2-3
clone_size: .
cdr3_nt: TGCGCCAGCAGCCTACGATTGGCTAGCGGGGGACCCTCCACAGATACGCAGTATTTT
cdr3_aa: CASSLRLASGGPSTDTQYF

d_call: TRBD1
v_call: TRBV10-2
j_call: TRBJ1-6
clone_size: .
cdr3_nt: TGCGCCAGCAGTACTACAGGGGAGGCAATAAATTCACCCCTCCACTTT
cdr3_aa: CASSTTGEAINSPLHF

d_call: .
v_call: TRBV5-5
j_call: TRBJ2-5
clone_size: few
cdr3_nt: TGTGCCAGCAGTGGTGGGGTGGTAGAGACCCAGTACTTC
cdr3_aa: CASSGGVVETQYF

d_call: .
v_call: TRBV21-1
j_call: TRBJ2-3
clone_size: .
cdr3_nt: TGTGCCAGCAGCATGAACGGGTCCACAGATACGCAGTATTTT
cdr3_aa: CASSMNGSTDTQYF

d_call: .
v_call: TRBV4-1
j_call: TRBJ2-6
clone_size: few
cdr3_nt: TGCGCCAGCAGCCAATCCGGGCCCCCTGGGGCCAACGTCCTGACTTTC
cdr3_aa: CASSQSGPPGANVLTF

d_call: .
v_call: TRBV5-1
j_call: TRBJ2-5
clone_size: .
cdr3_nt: TGCGCCAGCAGCTCCGCCCGGGACCCCAGTAGGACCCAGTACTTC
cdr3_aa: CASSSARDPSRTQYF

d_call: TRBD1
v_call: TRBV30
j_call: TRBJ2-1
clone_size: .
cdr3_nt: TGTGCCTGGAGCCTAGGGCAGGGGGCACGAGAGCAGTTCTTC
cdr3_aa: CAWSLGQGAREQFF

d_call: TRBD2
v_call: TRBV7-9
j_call: TRBJ2-1
clone_size: few
cdr3_nt: TGTGCCAGCAGCTTACTGGGGACTAGCGGGGGTCGTGAGCAGTTCTTC
cdr3_aa: CASSLLGTSGGREQFF

d_call: TRBD1
v_call: TRBV6-1
j_call: TRBJ2-5
clone_size: .
cdr3_nt: TGTGCCAGCAGTCCGGTACCGGGACAGGGGTCAAGGGAGACCCAGTACTTC
cdr3_aa: CASSPVPGQGSRETQYF

d_call: .
v_call: TRBV6-2/TRBV6-3
j_call: TRBJ2-5
clone_size: .
cdr3_nt: TGTGCCAGCAGTTTGGGCGGGGTGGGAGAGCAGTACTTC
cdr3_aa: CASSLGGVGEQYF

d_call: TRBD1
v_call: TRBV9
j_call: TRBJ2-5
clone_size: .
cdr3_nt: TGTGCCAGCAGCGACGAAACAGGGGAGAGAGAGACCCAGTACTTC
cdr3_aa: CASSDETGERETQYF

d_call: TRBD2
v_call: TRBV11-2
j_call: TRBJ2-1
clone_size: .
cdr3_nt: TGTGCCAGCAGCCCGACGGGAGGGGGCAATGAGCAGTTCTTC
cdr3_aa: CASSPTGGGNEQFF

d_call: .
v_call: TRBV4-1
j_call: TRBJ2-6
clone_size: .
cdr3_nt: TGCGCCAGCAGCCAATCAGGACAGCGCTCTGGGGCCAACGTCCTGACTTTC
cdr3_aa: CASSQSGQRSGANVLTF

d_call: TRBD2
v_call: TRBV3-1
j_call: TRBJ2-5
clone_size: few
cdr3_nt: TGTGCCAGCAGCCAAGAGAGGCGGGGGAAGTTTGGAGAGACCCAGTACTTC
cdr3_aa: CASSQERRGKFGETQYF

d_call: .
v_call: TRBV30
j_call: TRBJ2-5
clone_size: .
cdr3_nt: TGTGCCTGGAGTGCCAAAGGGAGGAGAGAGACCCAGTACTTC
cdr3_aa: CAWSAKGRRETQYF

d_call: .
v_call: TRBV7-9
j_call: TRBJ1-2
clone_size: .
cdr3_nt: TGTGCCAGCAGCCGGAGGACAGAGACTAACTATGGCTACACCTTC
cdr3_aa: CASSRRTETNYGYTF

d_call: TRBD2
v_call: TRBV20-1
j_call: TRBJ2-5
clone_size: .
cdr3_nt: TGCAGTGCAAGAGCGGGGGGAAGAGAGACCCAGTACTTC
cdr3_aa: CSARAGGRETQYF

d_call: TRBD1
v_call: TRBV3-1
j_call: TRBJ1-2
clone_size: .
cdr3_nt: TGTGCCAGCAGCCAGAGCGCAGGGGGCGCGAACTATGGCTACACCTTC
cdr3_aa: CASSQSAGGANYGYTF